This TCR beta chain was identified in a study of CD8+ T cells in alopecia areata. Notes on the study in general: Higher clonality was seen in lesional scalp than in normal scalp, especially in alopecia totalis/universalis.

V lost 6 bases to trimming and J lost 1 base, with 9 bases between them. The germline V gene encodes CDR1 MNHNS and CDR2 SASEGT. The CDR3 runs to 13 residues. Peripheral blood samples and lesional scalp punch biopsies were obtained from alopecia areata patients. Following RNA extraction, reverse transcription yielded cDNA that acted as the sequencing template. Data came from immunoSEQ multiplex PCR; TCRdb stores just in-frame clones and leaves some out. In the table there are hundreds of thousands of clones, about 53% of which are singletons. The sample holds one count of this clone. Its antigen is undetermined.

Sequenced here: CD4+ T cells sorted from blood, sampled at week 0. The chain is built from TRBV6-1 and TRBJ1-1; TRBD1 is a possible D gene (6 bases). The TCR comes from a human donor with alopecia areata. CDR3 protein: CASSEGGNTEAFF. CDR3 nucleotides: TGTGCCAGCAGCGAGGGGGGGAACACTGAAGCTTTCTTT.